This T cell receptor (beta chain) is from a study of CD8+CD57+ T cells in acquired aplastic anemia. Study overall: DNA recovered from sorted CD4+ and CD8+ cells had a mean of approximately 3 ug.

The length of the CDR3 is 15 residues. The V gene's germline CDR1 is SGHDT and CDR2 YYEEEE. V lost 6 bases to trimming and J lost 4 bases, with 17 bases between them. CDR3 and TCR beta VDJ profiling relied on genomic DNA as the template. TCRdb re-analysed the reads in MiXCR, keeping a single row per CDR3 protein. Seen here are around 120,000 distinct CDR3 sequences, 30% to 45% observed once, and the top ten hold around 2.7%. This clonotype appeared once. This could be a read error, since a much larger clone is one nucleotide away. The authors sequenced patients whose flow cytometry had shown CD8+CD57+ cell expansion.

Input material: sorted CD4+, CD8+, or CD8+CD57+ T cells (not recorded which) from PBMCs. This TCR was sampled from a human donor with aplastic anemia. The rearrangement uses TRBV5-6 and TRBJ1-3; D perhaps matches TRBD1 (5 bases). The CDR3 coding sequence is TGTGCCAGCAACCTAAGGACGGCAGGGGGAAACACCATATATTTT. Translation: CASNLRTAGGNTIYF.